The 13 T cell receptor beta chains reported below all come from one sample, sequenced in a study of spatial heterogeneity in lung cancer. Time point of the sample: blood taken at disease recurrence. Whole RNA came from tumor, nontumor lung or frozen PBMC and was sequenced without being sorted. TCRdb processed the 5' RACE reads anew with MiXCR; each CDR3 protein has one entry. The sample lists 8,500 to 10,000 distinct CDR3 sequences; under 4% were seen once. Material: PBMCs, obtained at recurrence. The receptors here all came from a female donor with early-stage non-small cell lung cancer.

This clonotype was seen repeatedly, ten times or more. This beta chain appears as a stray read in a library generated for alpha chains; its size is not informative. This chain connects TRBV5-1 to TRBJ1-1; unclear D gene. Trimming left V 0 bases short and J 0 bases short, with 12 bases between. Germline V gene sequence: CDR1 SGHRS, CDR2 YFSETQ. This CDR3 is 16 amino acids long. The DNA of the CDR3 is TGCGCCAGCAGCTTGGCAGGTTCTAGTATGAACACTGAAGCTTTCTTT. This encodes CASSLAGSSMNTEAFF.

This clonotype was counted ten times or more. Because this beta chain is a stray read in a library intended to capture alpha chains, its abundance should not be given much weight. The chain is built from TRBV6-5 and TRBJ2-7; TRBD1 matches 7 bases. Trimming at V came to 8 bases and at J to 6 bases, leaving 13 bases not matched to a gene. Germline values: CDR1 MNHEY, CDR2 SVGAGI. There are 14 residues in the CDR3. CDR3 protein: CASSHTGVGGEQYF. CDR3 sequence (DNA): TGTGCCAGCTCTCATACAGGGGTTGGAGGCGAGCAGTACTTC.

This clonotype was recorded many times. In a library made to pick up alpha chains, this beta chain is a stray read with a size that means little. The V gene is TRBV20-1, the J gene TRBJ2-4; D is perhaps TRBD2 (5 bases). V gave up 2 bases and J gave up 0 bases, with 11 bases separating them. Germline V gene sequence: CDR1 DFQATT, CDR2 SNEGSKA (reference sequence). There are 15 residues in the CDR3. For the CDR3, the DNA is TGCAGTGCTAGACTCCCGGGGTTAGCCAAAAACATTCAGTACTTC. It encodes CSARLPGLAKNIQYF.

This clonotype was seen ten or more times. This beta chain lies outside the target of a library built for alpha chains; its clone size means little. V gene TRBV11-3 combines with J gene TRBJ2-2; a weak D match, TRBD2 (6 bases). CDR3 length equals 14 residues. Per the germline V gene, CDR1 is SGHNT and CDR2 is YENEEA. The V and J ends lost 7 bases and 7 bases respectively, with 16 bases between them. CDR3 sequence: CASTPGGSGGELFF. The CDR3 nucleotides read TGTGCCAGCACCCCAGGAGGGAGCGGCGGGGAGCTGTTTTTT.

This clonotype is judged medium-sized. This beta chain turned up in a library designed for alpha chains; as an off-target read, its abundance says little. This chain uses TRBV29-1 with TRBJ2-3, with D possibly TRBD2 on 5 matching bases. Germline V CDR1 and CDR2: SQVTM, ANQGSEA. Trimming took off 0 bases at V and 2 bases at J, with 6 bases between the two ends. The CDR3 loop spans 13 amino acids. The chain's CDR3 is CSVEEGDTDTQYF. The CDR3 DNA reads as TGCAGCGTTGAAGAGGGAGACACAGATACGCAGTATTTT.

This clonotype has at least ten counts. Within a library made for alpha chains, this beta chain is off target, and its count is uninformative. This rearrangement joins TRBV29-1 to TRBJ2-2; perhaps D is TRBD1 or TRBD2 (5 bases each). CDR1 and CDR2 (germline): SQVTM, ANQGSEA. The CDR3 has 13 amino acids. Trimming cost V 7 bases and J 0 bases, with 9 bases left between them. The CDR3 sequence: CSAGRPNTGELFF. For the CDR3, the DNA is TGCAGCGCGGGACGGCCGAACACCGGGGAGCTGTTTTTT.

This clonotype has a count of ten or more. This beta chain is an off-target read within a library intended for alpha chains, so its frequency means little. The CDR3 reads CSANRGRIHEQYF. In nucleotides, the CDR3 is TGCAGTGCTAACAGGGGGCGAATCCACGAGCAGTACTTC. The rearrangement links TRBV20-1 to TRBJ2-7, with 9 bases matching TRBD1. The germline V gene has CDR1 DFQATT and CDR2 SNEGSKA (reference sequence). V dropped 4 bases and J dropped 5; count of bases not matched to a gene: 6. The CDR3 totals 13 residues.

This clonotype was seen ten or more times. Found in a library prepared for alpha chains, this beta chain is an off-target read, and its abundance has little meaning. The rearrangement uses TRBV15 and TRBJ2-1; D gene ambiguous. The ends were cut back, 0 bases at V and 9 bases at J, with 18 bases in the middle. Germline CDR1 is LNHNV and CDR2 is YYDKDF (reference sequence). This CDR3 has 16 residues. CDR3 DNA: TGTGCCACCAGCAGAGATCTCGATTCCGTCTTGAGTGAGCAGTTCTTC. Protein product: CATSRDLDSVLSEQFF. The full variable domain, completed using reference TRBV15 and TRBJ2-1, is DAMVIQNPRYQVTQFGKPVTLSCSQTLNHNVMYWYQQKSSQAPKLLFHYYDKDFNNEADTPDNFQSRRPNTSFCFLDIRSPGLGDTAMYLCATSRDLDSVLSEQFFGPGTRLTVL.

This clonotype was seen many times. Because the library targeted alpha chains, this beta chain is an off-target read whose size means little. The CDR3 DNA sequence: TGTGCCAGCAGTTGGGGGGCGCTCTCCTACGAGCAGTACTTC. It translates to CASSWGALSYEQYF. This sequence joins TRBV28 and TRBJ2-7; D may match TRBD1 or TRBD2 (6 bases each). The CDR3 totals 14 residues. V lost 4 bases and J lost 0, with 10 bases in between. Germline values: CDR1 MDHEN, CDR2 SYDVKM.

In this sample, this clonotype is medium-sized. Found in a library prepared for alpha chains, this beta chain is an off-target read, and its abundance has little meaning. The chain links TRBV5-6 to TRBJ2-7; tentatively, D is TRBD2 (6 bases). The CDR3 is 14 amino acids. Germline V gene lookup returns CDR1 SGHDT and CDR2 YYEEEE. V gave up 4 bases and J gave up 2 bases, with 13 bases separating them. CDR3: CASSPRDLTYEQYF. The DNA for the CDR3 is TGTGCCAGCAGCCCCCGGGACTTAACCTACGAGCAGTACTTC.

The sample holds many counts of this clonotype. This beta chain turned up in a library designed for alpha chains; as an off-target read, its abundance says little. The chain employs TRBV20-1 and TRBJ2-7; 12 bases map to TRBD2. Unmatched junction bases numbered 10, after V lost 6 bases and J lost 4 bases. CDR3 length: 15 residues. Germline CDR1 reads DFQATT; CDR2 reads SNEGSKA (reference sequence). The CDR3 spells CSARPSGGGLYEQYF. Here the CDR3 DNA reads TGCAGTGCCAGACCTAGCGGGGGGGGATTATACGAGCAGTACTTC.

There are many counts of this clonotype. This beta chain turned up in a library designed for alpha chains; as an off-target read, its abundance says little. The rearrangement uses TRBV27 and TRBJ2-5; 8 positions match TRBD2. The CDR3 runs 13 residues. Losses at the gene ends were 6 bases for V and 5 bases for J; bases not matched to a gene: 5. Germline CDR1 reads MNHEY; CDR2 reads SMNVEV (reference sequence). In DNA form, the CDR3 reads TGTGCCAGCAGATATAGCGGGGTGGAGACCCAGTACTTC. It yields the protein CASRYSGVETQYF.

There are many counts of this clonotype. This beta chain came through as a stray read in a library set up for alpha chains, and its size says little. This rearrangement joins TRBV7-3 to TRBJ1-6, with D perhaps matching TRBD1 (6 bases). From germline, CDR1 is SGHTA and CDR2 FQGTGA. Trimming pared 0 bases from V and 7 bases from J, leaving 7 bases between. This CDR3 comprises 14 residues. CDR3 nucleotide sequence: TGTGCCAGCAGCTTAACGGGGGCAAATTCACCCCTCCACTTT. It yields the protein CASSLTGANSPLHF.